These 32 T cell receptor beta chains share one sample of origin, sequenced in a study of cytomegalovirus exposure and HLA in healthy donors. Vbeta (60) and Jbeta (13) primers were used in the PCR. Profiling relied on immunoSEQ multiplex PCR, and the TCRdb table lists in-frame clones only, not all of them. The data show 150,000 to 200,000 clones, around 85% seen once. The material sequenced was PBMCs. These receptors were taken from a man aged 18 to 29 in good health and CMV-seropositive.

This clone came up once. The chain uses TRBV9 and TRBJ1-6, with 7 bases fitting TRBD1. CDR1 is SGDLS, CDR2 YYNGEE, per germline. CDR3 length: 15 amino acids. Losses at the gene ends were 3 bases for V and 6 bases for J; bases not matched to a gene: 6. CDR3 in amino acids: CASSARDSTNSPLHF. The CDR3 DNA follows: TGTGCCAGCAGCGCAAGGGACAGTACTAATTCACCCCTCCACTTT.

The chain combines TRBV4-2 with TRBJ1-2, with D possibly TRBD1 on 5 matching bases. The germline V gene has CDR1 LGHNA and CDR2 YNFKEQ. V lost 1 base to trimming and J lost 5 bases, with 23 bases between them. The CDR3 runs to 18 residues. The CDR3 DNA reads as TGTGCCAGCAGCCAAGTGGGGGTGGCAGCCAGGAGGGAGTATGGCTACACCTTC. Protein product: CASSQVGVAARREYGYTF.

This chain uses TRBV6-5 with TRBJ1-2; maybe TRBD1 (6 bases). Deletions cut 0 bases from V and 2 bases from J, with 10 bases between. Germline V gives CDR1 MNHEY, CDR2 SVGAGI. CDR3 length equals 15 residues. The CDR3 region has the DNA TGTGCCAGCAGTTACTCGAGCACAGGGAACTATGGCTACACCTTC. Translation: CASSYSSTGNYGYTF.

The chain recombines TRBV6-1 with TRBJ2-3, with TRBD2 as a possible D gene (7 bases). Trimming pared 4 bases from V and 5 bases from J, leaving 16 bases between. The CDR3 runs 15 residues. Germline-derived CDR1 and CDR2 are MNHNS and SASEGT. The CDR3 DNA is TGTGCCAGCAGTGTCCCCGGGGGGCGCAGAGATACGCAGTATTTT. It encodes CASSVPGGRRDTQYF.

This clone came up once. The chain joins TRBV7-3 to TRBJ2-3; a weak D match, TRBD2 (5 bases). Germline values: CDR1 SGHTA, CDR2 FQGTGA. The CDR3 totals 15 residues. Trimming stripped 0 bases from V and 4 bases from J, with 11 bases between. CDR3 nucleotides: TGTGCCAGCAGCTTAACATCTAGCTCCGCAGATACGCAGTATTTT. Its protein product is CASSLTSSSADTQYF.

J is TRBJ2-5 and V is TRBV7-6; maybe TRBD1 (6 bases). The DNA matches TRBJ2-7 better at its end, which makes the J call doubtful. CDR3 length: 14 residues. From germline, CDR1 is SGHVS and CDR2 FNYEAQ. This CDR3 is CASSSTRGSYEQYF. In DNA form, the CDR3 reads TGTGCCAGCAGCTCAACCAGGGGATCCTACGAGCAGTACTTC.

V is TRBV6-1 and J is TRBJ2-1; 9 bases are shared with TRBD2. The V segment lost 4 bases and the J segment 0 bases; nucleotides outside the gene matches: 4. The CDR3 has 16 amino acids. Germline values: CDR1 MNHNS, CDR2 SASEGT. The CDR3 coding sequence is TGTGCCAGCAGTGGGTTAGCGGGGGTCTCCTACAATGAGCAGTTCTTC. Its translation is CASSGLAGVSYNEQFF.

The rearrangement links TRBV27 to TRBJ2-3, with 9 bases that match TRBD2. The junction had 9 bases not matched to a gene; V was cut back by 4 bases and J by 4 bases. The CDR3 is 16 amino acids. Germline V gene data show CDR1 as MNHEY and CDR2 as SMNVEV (reference sequence). This CDR3 reads CASSWAGAGGPDTQYF. The CDR3, as DNA: TGTGCCAGCAGTTGGGCCGGGGCGGGGGGGCCAGATACGCAGTATTTT.

The chain combines TRBV6-5 with TRBJ2-7, with 7 bases that match TRBD1. The CDR3 has 14 residues. Germline CDR1 MNHEY, CDR2 SVGAGI. The V segment lost 5 bases and the J segment 0 bases; nucleotides outside the gene matches: 4. The CDR3 sequence: CASSGTASSYEQYF. As DNA, the CDR3 is TGTGCCAGCAGTGGGACAGCTAGCTCCTACGAGCAGTACTTC.

This chain links TRBV28 with TRBJ2-7; a possible D gene is TRBD1 (5 bases). This CDR3 is built from 14 residues. V lost 5 bases, J lost 4 bases, and 15 bases lay in between. In germline, CDR1 is MDHEN, CDR2 SYDVKM. The CDR3 region has the DNA TGTGCCAGCAGTCCCCCAGGGATCGAGTACGAGCAGTACTTC. It specifies CASSPPGIEYEQYF.

The V gene is TRBV30, the J gene TRBJ1-3; 9 bases fit TRBD1. The length of the CDR3 is 14 residues. Germline loops: CDR1 GTSNPN, CDR2 SVGIG (reference sequence). J lost 2 bases, V lost 6 bases, and 5 bases had no gene match. CDR3 protein: CACPDRGAGNTIYF. The CDR3 DNA reads TGTGCCTGTCCGGACAGGGGAGCTGGAAACACCATATATTTT.

This clone was recorded a few times. The sample contains more than one DNA sequence encoding this CDR3. The rearrangement links TRBV5-1 to TRBJ1-2, with D unresolved. Germline loops: CDR1 SGHRS, CDR2 YFSETQ. V was shortened by 0 bases and J by 4 bases, with 4 bases between the two germline ends. The CDR3 consists of 12 residues. CDR3 protein: CASSLDSYGYTF. The CDR3 bases are TGCGCCAGCAGCTTGGACAGCTATGGCTACACCTTC.

This clone was counted once. The rearrangement joins TRBV12-2 to TRBJ2-3; the table assigns TRBD2, which was not confirmed against the DNA. TRBV12-2 is a documented pseudogene. The CDR3 has 15 amino acids. As DNA, the CDR3 is TGTGCAAGTCGCTTCGCCCTCGAGGACACAGATACGCAGTATTTT. This gives the protein CASRFALEDTDTQYF.

This clone is a singleton in its sample. The rearrangement uses TRBV18 and TRBJ1-3, with D unresolved. Germline CDR1 and CDR2: KGHSH and LQKENI. The V gene lost 2 bases and the J gene lost 2 bases, with 13 bases spanning the gap. This CDR3 contains 16 residues. The CDR3 protein is CASSPSSISAGNTIYF. CDR3 bases: TGTGCCAGCTCACCATCCTCCATTTCAGCTGGAAACACCATATATTTT.

The rearrangement links TRBV7-9 to TRBJ2-2, with 7 positions matching TRBD2. V lost 8 bases, J lost 4 bases, and 1 base stayed unmatched. This CDR3 comprises 12 residues. Germline CDR1 and CDR2: SEHNR and FQNEAQ (reference sequence). The DNA of the CDR3 is TGTGCCAGCCGGGGGGTCACCGGGGAGCTGTTTTTT. This gives the protein CASRGVTGELFF.

J is TRBJ2-7 and V is TRBV7-9; possibly TRBD1 for D (5 bases). The CDR3 is 14 residues long. The V gene lost 1 base and the J gene lost 7 bases, with 14 bases spanning the gap. Germline V CDR1 and CDR2: SEHNR, FQNEAQ (reference sequence). CDR3 DNA: TGTGCCAGCAGCTTAGGACAGTCGCAGGGTGAGCAGTACTTC. Translated, it gives CASSLGQSQGEQYF. Drawing the rest from reference TRBV7-9 and TRBJ2-7, the complete variable domain is DTGVSQNPRHKITKRGQNVTFRCDPISEHNRLYWYRQTLGQGPEFLTYFQNEAQLEKSRLLSDRFSAERPKGSFSTLEIQRTEQGDSAMYLCASSLGQSQGEQYFGPGTRLTVT.

This clone was observed a few times. The genes are TRBV27 and TRBJ1-5; D perhaps matches TRBD1 (6 bases). V was shortened by 6 bases and J by 7 bases, with 13 bases between the two germline ends. CDR3 length: 13 residues. Per the germline V gene, CDR1 is MNHEY and CDR2 is SMNVEV (reference sequence). The CDR3 protein is CASSHGGQQPQHF. The CDR3, as DNA: TGTGCCAGCAGCCACGGGGGGCAACAGCCCCAGCATTTT.

This chain connects TRBV7-9 to TRBJ1-1; no clear D. The CDR3 loop spans 14 amino acids. The ends were cut back, 5 bases at V and 0 bases at J, with 10 bases in the middle. Germline loops: CDR1 SEHNR, CDR2 FQNEAQ (reference sequence). CDR3 DNA sequence: TGTGCCAGCAGCCCCGCTGGCCTGAACACTGAAGCTTTCTTT. As protein: CASSPAGLNTEAFF. Looking up the rest from reference TRBV7-9 and TRBJ1-1 gives the full variable domain: DTGVSQNPRHKITKRGQNVTFRCDPISEHNRLYWYRQTLGQGPEFLTYFQNEAQLEKSRLLSDRFSAERPKGSFSTLEIQRTEQGDSAMYLCASSPAGLNTEAFFGQGTRLTVV.

The V and J genes are TRBV5-1 and TRBJ1-2; D not resolved. V was pared by 3 bases and J by 4 bases, with 7 bases between. Germline CDR1 SGHRS, CDR2 YFSETQ. The CDR3 is 12 residues long. The CDR3: CASSSQFYGYTF. The DNA of the CDR3 is TGCGCCAGCAGCTCCCAGTTCTATGGCTACACCTTC. Variable domain in full (rest from reference TRBV5-1 and TRBJ1-2): KAGVTQTPRYLIKTRGQQVTLSCSPISGHRSVSWYQQTPGQGLQFLFEYFSETQRNKGNFPGRFSGRQFSNSRSEMNVSTLELGDSALYLCASSSQFYGYTFGSGTRLTVV.

The table lists this clone with a count of one. The rearrangement uses TRBV6-5 and TRBJ1-3, with TRBD1 identical over 7 bases. The V gene's germline CDR1 is MNHEY and CDR2 SVGAGI. The CDR3 spans 15 residues. Trimming removed 6 bases from V and 3 bases from J; junction bases left unmatched: 8. As DNA, the CDR3 is TGTGCCAGCAGCAACGACCGGGACAGTGGAAACACCATATATTTT. It is translated as CASSNDRDSGNTIYF.

CDR3 loop: CASSVEGTGGDEQYF. The DNA of the CDR3 is TGTGCCAGCAGCGTAGAAGGGACAGGGGGTGACGAGCAGTACTTC. The chain couples TRBV9 to TRBJ2-7, with 11 nucleotides matching TRBD1. The CDR3 runs to 15 residues. From germline, CDR1 is SGDLS and CDR2 YYNGEE. V gave up 0 bases and J gave up 5 bases; unmatched junction bases: 4.

In this sample, this clone turned up once. The CDR3 here is CASSFWTGGIISNQPQHF. In DNA form, the CDR3 reads TGTGCCAGCAGCTTCTGGACAGGGGGTATAATTAGCAATCAGCCCCAGCATTTT. The chain joins TRBV5-6 to TRBJ1-5; 10 bases agree with TRBD1. CDR3 length equals 18 residues. Germline loops: CDR1 SGHDT, CDR2 YYEEEE. The junction had 8 bases not matched to a gene; V was cut back by 2 bases and J by 0 bases.

CDR3 nucleotide sequence: TGTGCCAGCAATCCCCCGGGGGATCTGGCGGATGAGCAGTTCTTC. Protein: CASNPPGDLADEQFF. The chain combines TRBV6-5 with TRBJ2-1; possibly TRBD2 for D (6 bases). The CDR3 covers 15 residues. CDR1 and CDR2 (germline): MNHEY, SVGAGI. Trimming left V 7 bases short and J 8 bases short, with 21 bases between.

The chain couples TRBV5-1 to TRBJ2-7; 7 positions agree with TRBD1. The CDR3 runs to 14 residues. Germline V gene lookup returns CDR1 SGHRS and CDR2 YFSETQ. V shed 4 bases, J shed 0 bases, and the junction held 4 bases outside the gene matches. The CDR3 region has the DNA TGCGCCAGCAGCCTGGACAGGAGCTCCTACGAGCAGTACTTC. Its protein product is CASSLDRSSYEQYF.

This sequence joins TRBV4-1 and TRBJ2-5, with D maybe TRBD1 (6 bases). The length of the CDR3 is 17 residues. The V end was cut by 2 bases, the J end by 10 bases, with 26 bases between. The germline V gene encodes CDR1 MGHRA and CDR2 YSYEKL. CDR3 residues: CASSQLSGTIPSRGQYF. CDR3 coding DNA: TGCGCCAGCAGCCAACTCTCCGGGACAATCCCCTCCAGGGGCCAGTACTTC.

The chain is built from TRBV27 and TRBJ2-7; 7 bases are a match to TRBD2. Looked up from germline, CDR1 is MNHEY and CDR2 is SMNVEV (reference sequence). The CDR3 consists of 14 residues. V gave up 2 bases and J gave up 3 bases; unmatched junction bases: 4. The CDR3 spells CASSLGRDLYEQYF. CDR3 sequence (DNA): TGTGCCAGCAGTTTAGGGAGGGACCTCTACGAGCAGTACTTC.

The chain employs TRBV30 and TRBJ2-3, with a possible D match to TRBD2 (5 bases). CDR1 is GTSNPN and CDR2 is SVGIG in the germline V gene (reference sequence). This CDR3 comprises 13 residues. V was shortened by 3 bases and J by 4 bases, with 11 bases between the two germline ends. The CDR3 sequence is CAWRRTSADTQYF. In DNA form, the CDR3 reads TGTGCCTGGAGACGGACTTCCGCAGATACGCAGTATTTT.

The gene calls are TRBV11-2 and TRBJ1-1; D is uncertain. V was cut by 4 bases and J by 4 bases, with 10 bases left in between. CDR3 size: 13 residues. Germline V lookup: CDR1 SGHAT, CDR2 FQNNGV. The CDR3 here is CASSSLRGTEAFF. DNA of the CDR3: TGTGCCAGCAGCTCCCTCAGAGGCACTGAAGCTTTCTTT.

The gene calls are TRBV4-1 and TRBJ2-4; 8 nucleotides align to TRBD1. Trimming removed 0 bases from V and 3 bases from J; junction bases left unmatched: 7. This CDR3 has 17 residues. CDR1 and CDR2 from the germline V gene are MGHRA and YSYEKL. The CDR3 bases are TGCGCCAGCAGCCAAGATATCGCAGGGGGCGTCAAAAACATTCAGTACTTC. Its protein product is CASSQDIAGGVKNIQYF.

This clone was recorded only once. This sequence joins TRBV7-2 and TRBJ2-7; 11 bases line up with TRBD2. Germline-derived CDR1 and CDR2 are SGHTA and FQGNSA. This CDR3 is 14 amino acids long. Germline trimming cut 4 bases from V and 3 bases from J; bases unmatched to any gene: 2. DNA for the CDR3: TGTGCCAGCAGCTCAGGACTAGCGGGCTACGAGCAGTACTTC. Translated: CASSSGLAGYEQYF.

The chain is built from TRBV12-2 and TRBJ2-1; the tabulated D call, TRBD1, remains unverified against the DNA. TRBV12-2 is an annotated pseudogene. The CDR3 loop spans 18 amino acids. The CDR3 nucleotides read TGTGCAAGTCGCTTACCTCTAAGACAGGGTCTGCGGTACAATGAGCAGTTCTTC. Translated: CASRLPLRQGLRYNEQFF.

This clone was seen only a few times. The V gene is TRBV7-9, the J gene TRBJ1-2, with 7 bases identical to TRBD1. The CDR3 runs 13 residues. Germline trimming cut 3 bases from V and 2 bases from J; bases unmatched to any gene: 0. Germline V gives CDR1 SEHNR, CDR2 FQNEAQ (reference sequence). CDR3 in amino acids: CASSFRGNYGYTF. CDR3 coding DNA: TGTGCCAGCAGCTTCAGGGGGAACTATGGCTACACCTTC.